Each of the 11 T cell receptor beta chains below was sequenced from the same sample in a study of shared clonotypes between healthy human individuals. Sequencing used immunoSEQ multiplex PCR; TCRdb keeps in-frame clones, though not all of them. The table has around 690,000 clones, about 90% seen once. Sequences were obtained from memory CD8+ T cells from PBMCs. As for subset: CD45RO+ cells pooled with CCR7-negative TemRA cells. The receptors were gathered from a man between 18 and 29 years old in good health. Some clones in this sample may be carry-over from other donors' samples.

This rearrangement joins TRBV19 to TRBJ2-4; TRBD1 is a possible D gene (5 bases). This CDR3 comprises 15 residues. Trimming removed 9 bases from V and 0 bases from J, with 15 bases in between. Per germline, CDR1 LNHDA and CDR2 SQIVND (reference sequence). CDR3 bases: TGTGCCAGAGACCACGCAGGGATAGCCAAAAACATTCAGTACTTC. The encoded protein is CARDHAGIAKNIQYF.

CDR3 bases: TGTGCCAGCAGTGGGAATCTAGCGGGCTACACCGAGCAGTACTTC. Its translation is CASSGNLAGYTEQYF. The chain has TRBV6-1 and TRBJ2-7; 8 nucleotides line up with TRBD2. CDR1 MNHNS and CDR2 SASEGT come from the germline V gene. The CDR3 extends over 15 amino acids. The V segment lost 4 bases and the J segment 6 bases; nucleotides outside the gene matches: 11.

This clone was found a few times. V is TRBV9 and J is TRBJ1-1, with D unresolved. Germline CDR1 is SGDLS and CDR2 is YYNGEE. The V end lost 1 base, the J end lost 1 base, and 8 bases lay between the germline ends. The CDR3 spans 14 residues. CDR3 nucleotides: TGTGCCAGCAGCGTAAGTACAACGAACACTGAAGCTTTCTTT. Translating gives CASSVSTTNTEAFF.

V gene TRBV2 combines with J gene TRBJ1-2; D ambiguous. V lost 8 bases and J 4 bases, leaving 14 bases between the germline ends. The germline V gene has CDR1 SNHLY and CDR2 FYNNEI. The CDR3 contains 13 residues. The CDR3 sequence is CASEAGVVYGYTF. The CDR3 region has the DNA TGTGCCAGCGAGGCTGGGGTAGTCTATGGCTACACCTTC.

The chain links TRBV9 to TRBJ1-2; D possibly corresponds to TRBD1 (6 bases). Trimming removed 1 base at V and 4 bases at J, with 17 bases between. Germline V CDR1 and CDR2: SGDLS, YYNGEE. This CDR3 has 16 amino acids. The CDR3 coding sequence is TGTGCCAGCAGCGTAACGTTACAGGGATTCAGCTATGGCTACACCTTC. Amino acid sequence: CASSVTLQGFSYGYTF.

The V call is TRBV11-2, the J call TRBJ1-1; TRBD1 might be the D (5 bases). The CDR3 covers 15 residues. The ends were cut back, 5 bases at V and 1 base at J, with 14 bases in the middle. The germline V gene encodes CDR1 SGHAT and CDR2 FQNNGV. CDR3 sequence: CASSHLQASNTEAFF. The CDR3 DNA reads as TGTGCCAGCAGCCACCTACAGGCCTCGAACACTGAAGCTTTCTTT.

The chain uses TRBV6-5 and TRBJ2-7; the match to TRBD2 covers 7 bases. The junction had 3 bases not matched to a gene; V was cut back by 10 bases and J by 3 bases. The germline V gene has CDR1 MNHEY and CDR2 SVGAGI. The CDR3 totals 11 residues. CDR3 DNA: TGTGCCACGGGGGGAGACTACGAGCAGTACTTC. It yields the protein CATGGDYEQYF.

The CDR3 DNA sequence: TGTGCCAGCAGTCCAGCCGTGGTGGGGACGGATGGCGAGCAGTACTTC. Amino acid sequence: CASSPAVVGTDGEQYF. This chain joins TRBV28 and TRBJ2-7; D is possibly TRBD1 or TRBD2 (5 bases each). Trimming took 5 bases from V and 6 from J, leaving 23 bases between them. This CDR3 has 16 amino acids. The germline CDR1 and CDR2 sequences are MDHEN and SYDVKM.

This chain uses TRBV28 with TRBJ1-1; D unresolved. CDR3 length equals 15 residues. Germline V gene data show CDR1 as MDHEN and CDR2 as SYDVKM. The V and J ends lost 1 base and 0 bases respectively, with 9 bases between them. CDR3 loop: CASSLLRHVNTEAFF. The CDR3 nucleotides read TGTGCCAGCAGTTTATTACGACACGTGAACACTGAAGCTTTCTTT.

The chain employs TRBV5-5 and TRBJ2-7, with unresolved D. Germline values: CDR1 SGHKS, CDR2 YYEKEE (reference sequence). The CDR3 runs to 14 residues. V was pared by 2 bases and J by 4 bases, with 13 bases between. CDR3 in amino acids: CASSFRPGGYEQYF. The CDR3 DNA is TGTGCCAGCAGCTTTCGACCCGGCGGTTACGAGCAGTACTTC.

V gene TRBV27 combines with J gene TRBJ2-4; D unclear. This CDR3 region has 13 residues. V was cut by 2 bases and J by 2 bases, with 4 bases left in between. CDR1 is MNHEY and CDR2 is SMNVEV in the germline V gene (reference sequence). The CDR3 sequence is CASSLSTKNIQYF. The DNA of the CDR3 is TGTGCCAGCAGTTTAAGTACCAAAAACATTCAGTACTTC.